The sample holds many counts of the clone carrying this T cell receptor beta chain. Its antigen is unknown. The sample originates from a study of regulatory T cells in long-lasting Graves disease. Construction of TCR beta libraries relied on iRepertoire HTBI primers and on Arm-PCR targeting CDR3 regions. TCRdb recomputed calls from the multiplex PCR reads with MiXCR, one row per CDR3 protein. Seen here are around 240,000 distinct CDR3 sequences, 15% to 20% observed once, and the top ten hold 12% to 15%. Study conclusions and caveats: Persistent disease was characterized by preferential usage of TRBV28, TRBJ1-2 and TRBJ2-5. No thyroid tissue was studied; the work used peripheral blood only. More public clonotypes were shared by persistent patients (around 2,800) than by new patients (around 990).

The CDR3 consists of 13 residues. Trimming removed 3 bases from V and 5 bases from J, with 10 bases in between. Time point in this sample: newly diagnosed GD, antithyroid drugs for less than 3 months. The TCR library was made from RNA that had been extracted from PBMCs in TRIzol. Separately, the same data were catalogued under a study of T cells in Graves' hyperthyroidism and ophthalmopathy. Per that paper: Diagnostic assessment was based on clinical symptoms, serum thyroxine and TRAb, thyroid ultrasound and orbital computed tomography.

This TCR was recovered from a woman younger than 45 with Graves disease. V and J are TRBV12-3 or TRBV12-4 and TRBJ1-2; D is possibly TRBD1 (5 bases). The sequencing used peripheral blood mononuclear cells (PBMCs), collected at new diagnosis, from a patient treated with antithyroid drugs. The CDR3 sequence: CASSFDRRYGYTF. The CDR3 nucleotides read TGTGCCAGCAGTTTTGACAGACGGTATGGCTACACCTTC.